A selection of T cell receptor beta chains follows, all from one sample in a study of PD-L1 blockade in urothelial cancer. The table came from immunoSEQ multiplex PCR; TCRdb's copy has only in-frame clones and leaves some out. This sample carries about 91,000 clones, approximately 87% of them seen once, and the ten largest clones take around 7.7%. Sequenced material: PBMCs, taken around atezolizumab (anti-PD-L1) treatment. The receptors shown here come from a man aged 65-85 years with urothelial cancer. Each CDR3 is given with its conserved first and last residue. D genes are given only for firm matches. The listing skips clone size in some rows; elsewhere it reads once, few, many or a size class.

j_call	v_call	d_call	clone_size	cdr3_nt	cdr3_aa
TRBJ2-3	TRBV15	TRBD2	-	TGTGCCACCAGCAGGACTAGCGGGAGGCCGGGAGCAATTGCACGGGATACGCAGTATTTT	CATSRTSGRPGAIARDTQYF
TRBJ1-1	TRBV12-5	TRBD1	-	TGTGCTAGTAGCCGGGGACAGCCGCAAAACACTGAAGCTTTCTTT	CASSRGQPQNTEAFF
TRBJ2-7	TRBV4-1	TRBD2	-	TGCGCCAGCAGTTCTCGGACTAGCGGGACACGTCCCTACGAGCAGTACTTC	CASSSRTSGTRPYEQYF
TRBJ2-1	TRBV30	TRBD1	-	TGTGCCTGGACCCCCCACCGGGACAGGGGGCCCAATGAGCAGTTCTTC	CAWTPHRDRGPNEQFF
TRBJ2-1	TRBV5-1	TRBD2	-	TGCGCCAGCAGCTTGGTTGCTAGCGGGGGTTCCTACAATGAGCAGTTCTTC	CASSLVASGGSYNEQFF
TRBJ1-2	TRBV6-5	-	few	TGTGCCAGCAGACAGGGCAGAGACTATGGCTACACCTTC	CASRQGRDYGYTF
TRBJ1-5	TRBV5-1	TRBD1	-	TGCGCCATCGCCCTTCAGGGGGCCCTTTCTGATCAGCCCCAGCATTTT	CAIALQGALSDQPQHF
TRBJ2-3	TRBV5-6	TRBD2	-	TGTGCCAGCAGCTCGGGTATGGTTGTAGCGGGGATCCCAGATACGCAGTATTTT	CASSSGMVVAGIPDTQYF
TRBJ2-7	TRBV30	TRBD2	-	TGTGCCTGGAAGCCTAGCGGGGCCTACGAGCAGTACTTC	CAWKPSGAYEQYF
TRBJ1-2	TRBV20-1	-	-	TGCAGTGCTAGGGAGGTAAACGGCTACACCTTC	CSAREVNGYTF
TRBJ2-2	TRBV7-8	TRBD2	-	TGTGCCAGCAGCTTGGGACTAGCGGGAGTCGGGGAGCTGTTTTTT	CASSLGLAGVGELFF
TRBJ2-1	TRBV5-6	-	-	TGTGCCAGCAGCTCAGCGGACCACTCCTACAATGAGCAGTTCTTC	CASSSADHSYNEQFF
TRBJ2-5	TRBV19	TRBD1	-	TGTGCCAGTAGTATACAGGGACAGGGTGAAGAGACCCAGTACTTC	CASSIQGQGEETQYF
TRBJ2-3	TRBV7-9	-	-	TGTGCCAGCAGCCCCCCTAGGCGGAACGTGGCAGATACGCAGTATTTT	CASSPPRRNVADTQYF
TRBJ2-7	TRBV5-1	-	once	TGCGCCAGCAGGGAGGACGAAGCCTACGAGCAGTACTTC	CASREDEAYEQYF
TRBJ1-6	TRBV5-6	-	-	TGTGCCAGCAGCTTTTACAGGATTCGTTCCTATAATTCACCCCTCCACTTT	CASSFYRIRSYNSPLHF
TRBJ1-2	TRBV6-1	TRBD1	-	TGTGCCAGCATACTCCACCGGGACAGTAACTATGGCTACACCTTC	CASILHRDSNYGYTF
TRBJ2-3	TRBV4-3	TRBD2	-	TGCGCCACCCCGGGACTAGCGGGACCTATCTACGGAGATACGCAGTATTTT	CATPGLAGPIYGDTQYF
TRBJ1-1	TRBV7-3	-	-	TGTGCCAGCAGCTTAAACCCACCCTGGGTGGGGCTTACTGAAGCTTTCTTT	CASSLNPPWVGLTEAFF
TRBJ1-1	TRBV19	-	many	TGTGCCAGCCGACAGAAGAACACTGAAGCTTTCTTT	CASRQKNTEAFF
TRBJ1-1	TRBV7-2	-	few	TGTGCCAGCAGCCTCCCCTTTGGGGGGACGGCTGAAGCTTTCTTT	CASSLPFGGTAEAFF
TRBJ2-3	TRBV7-2	TRBD2	few	TGTGCCAGCAGCCTCTCCCCAGCGGGGGATACGCAGTATTTT	CASSLSPAGDTQYF
TRBJ1-2	TRBV5-6	TRBD1	few	TGTGCCAGCAGCCGGGACAGGGAGAACTATGGCTACACCTTC	CASSRDRENYGYTF
TRBJ2-1	TRBV7-3	TRBD1	-	TGTGCCAGCAGCTCGCCCAGGGGGACCGCCTACAATGAGCAGTTCTTC	CASSSPRGTAYNEQFF
TRBJ2-5	TRBV6-5	-	-	TGTGCCAGCAGCCCCGGTTTCCAAGAGACCCAGTACTTC	CASSPGFQETQYF
TRBJ2-1	TRBV27	-	-	TGTGCCAGCAGTTTATCGGTAGCTGCCTACAATGAGCAGTTCTTC	CASSLSVAAYNEQFF
TRBJ2-7	TRBV6-4	-	-	TGTGCCAGCAGTGCTCTCGGTATCTACGAGCAGTACTTC	CASSALGIYEQYF
TRBJ2-5	TRBV11-2	TRBD1	-	TGTGCCAGCAGCTTTGGGACAGCCCAAGAGACCCAGTACTTC	CASSFGTAQETQYF
TRBJ2-1	TRBV6-6	TRBD2	-	TGTGCCAGCAGTACCCGGACTAGCGGTTACAATGAGCAGTTCTTC	CASSTRTSGYNEQFF
TRBJ2-4	TRBV2	-	-	TGTGCCAGCAGTGAATTATGGGGGCCAGGAGCCATTCAGTACTTC	CASSELWGPGAIQYF
TRBJ1-1	TRBV6-5	-	-	TGTGCCAGCAGTTCGGGTGGGGGGGTTCAGGACACTGAAGCTTTCTTT	CASSSGGGVQDTEAFF
TRBJ1-1	TRBV18	TRBD1	-	TGTGCCAGCTCACCTCGACGACAGGGCCTAAACACTGAAGCTTTCTTT	CASSPRRQGLNTEAFF
TRBJ2-3	TRBV7-3	TRBD2	-	TGTGCCAGCAGCACCCGGACTAGCGGGGCCGTCACAGATACGCAGTATTTT	CASSTRTSGAVTDTQYF